What follows is one T cell receptor (beta chain) and its context. Here immunoSEQ multiplex PCR was the method, and the copy in TCRdb shows in-frame clones only, minus some. The sample carries 180,000 or so clones, around 84% recorded once. The data belong to a study of blood T cell repertoires in COVID-19. The overall study: Sample material is recorded as cDNA or gDNA derived from T cells, B-cell-depleted T cells, or PBMCs.

Germline V gene lookup returns CDR1 SGHDN and CDR2 FVKESK. The CDR3 extends over 15 amino acids. Trimming at V came to 3 bases and at J to 1 base, leaving 2 bases not matched to a gene. The chain couples TRBV14 to TRBJ2-2, with 7 bases identical to TRBD1. The receptor comes from a man aged 50-59 years who had recovered from COVID-19. Sequenced: PBMCs or T cells enriched from blood (not recorded which). The CDR3 bases are TGTGCCAGCAGCCAGGGACAGTGGAACACCGGGGAGCTGTTTTTT. This sequence encodes CASSQGQWNTGELFF.